This passage covers 17 T cell receptor beta chains from one sample sequenced in a study of identifying expanded T cells in peripheral blood. Assay used: immunoSEQ multiplex PCR; TCRdb lists only in-frame clones, some missing. This sample has around 70,000 clones, with roughly 90% found just once. The sample comprised blood. These receptors all come from a person aged 18 to 69 in good health.

This sequence joins TRBV6-6 and TRBJ2-7; TRBD2 matches at 10 bases. V lost 4 bases and J lost 12; bases outside the gene matches: 15. The germline gives CDR1 MNHNY, CDR2 SVGAGI (reference sequence). The CDR3 sequence is 15 residues long. The CDR3 loop is CASSSGTSATIEGYF. The CDR3 nucleotides read TGTGCCAGCAGTTCCGGGACTAGCGCGACGATCGAGGGGTACTTC.

A note on this clone: The junction departs from the called germline gene at one end, perhaps through a read error. This rearrangement joins TRBV2 to TRBJ2-3; 7 positions match TRBD1. This CDR3 region has 12 residues. Germline-derived CDR1 and CDR2 are SNHLY and FYNNEI. The CDR3 sequence is CASHNQGVPADF. The CDR3 coding sequence is TGTGCCAGCCATAATCAGGGGGTGCCGGCGGACTTT.

The rearrangement links TRBV4-2 to TRBJ2-1, with 8 bases fitting TRBD2. With 2 bases clipped from V and 0 bases from J, the junction kept 3 bases outside the gene matches. Looked up from germline, CDR1 is LGHNA and CDR2 is YNFKEQ. This CDR3 comprises 16 residues. The CDR3 coding sequence is TGTGCCAGCAGCCAACCTAGCGGGTCCTCCTACAATGAGCAGTTCTTC. Its protein is CASSQPSGSSYNEQFF.

The chain joins TRBV11-1 to TRBJ2-5; maybe TRBD1 (6 bases). This CDR3 has 16 amino acids. V lost 4 bases and J 2 bases, leaving 17 bases between the germline ends. Germline CDR1 and CDR2: SGHAT and FQDESV (reference sequence). CDR3 sequence (DNA): TGTGCCAGCAGCTCTCCGACAGGTGCCATTCAAGAGACCCAGTACTTC. Protein: CASSSPTGAIQETQYF.

The gene calls are TRBV28 and TRBJ2-5; TRBD2 is a possible D gene (6 bases). The germline CDR1 and CDR2 sequences are MDHEN and SYDVKM. V was pared by 3 bases and J by 7 bases, with 9 bases between. The CDR3 consists of 12 residues. CDR3 DNA sequence: TGTGCCAGCAGTTTGGCGGGACTGACCCAGTACTTC. It codes for CASSLAGLTQYF.

The V gene is TRBV19, the J gene TRBJ1-3; 7 bases are shared with TRBD1. Germline V gene data show CDR1 as LNHDA and CDR2 as SQIVND (reference sequence). The CDR3 is made up of 14 amino acids. The V and J ends lost 5 bases and 1 base, in that order; junction bases with no gene match: 2. The CDR3 bases are TGTGCCAGTAGTGACAGGGCGTCTGGAAACACCATATATTTT. Protein product: CASSDRASGNTIYF.

This chain joins TRBV28 and TRBJ2-7, with 7 bases fitting TRBD1. The germline gives CDR1 MDHEN, CDR2 SYDVKM. V lost 5 bases and J lost 2; bases outside the gene matches: 18. The CDR3 length is 18 residues. The CDR3 DNA is TGTGCCAGCAGTGGGATTCCCCGGTGGGACAGTCCCGCCTACGAGCAGTACTTC. It specifies CASSGIPRWDSPAYEQYF.

This chain connects TRBV30 to TRBJ1-6; 8 bases are a match to TRBD1. Germline loops: CDR1 GTSNPN, CDR2 SVGIG (reference sequence). V shed 8 bases and J 7 bases; nucleotides not matched to a gene: 16. The CDR3 covers 16 residues. CDR3 sequence reads: CASSRGQGSRNSPLHF. The CDR3 nucleotides are TGTGCCAGTTCCAGGGGGCAAGGCTCCCGAAATTCACCCCTCCACTTT.

The gene calls are TRBV4-3 and TRBJ2-5; the D gene could be TRBD1 or TRBD2 (7 bases each). Trimming removed 4 bases at V and 4 bases at J, with 16 bases between. CDR3 length equals 15 residues. The germline CDR1 and CDR2 sequences are LGHNA and YSLEER. This CDR3 reads CASSPGRGRGETQYF. The CDR3 DNA reads TGCGCCAGCAGCCCGGGGAGGGGGCGGGGAGAGACCCAGTACTTC.

The genes are TRBV9 and TRBJ2-4; D is ambiguous. The V end was cut by 0 bases, the J end by 7 bases, with 8 bases between. This CDR3 spans 13 amino acids. Germline V gene lookup returns CDR1 SGDLS and CDR2 YYNGEE. The CDR3 protein is CASSVDQWNIQYF. The CDR3 bases are TGTGCCAGCAGCGTAGACCAGTGGAACATTCAGTACTTC. Full variable domain (missing parts from reference TRBV9 and TRBJ2-4): DSGVTQTPKHLITATGQRVTLRCSPRSGDLSVYWYQQSLDQGLQFLIQYYNGEERAKGNILERFSAQQFPDLHSELNLSSLELGDSALYFCASSVDQWNIQYFGAGTRLSVL.

V is TRBV10-1 and J is TRBJ2-1; TRBD2 aligns across 8 bases. This CDR3 has 16 residues. CDR1 is WNHNN, CDR2 SYGVQD, per germline (reference sequence). J gave up 2 bases and V 8 bases, and 11 bases lay outside the gene matches. In DNA, the CDR3 is TGCGCCAGCCCCCGAGAGCGGGAGAGGACCTACAATGAGCAGTTCTTC. It codes for CASPRERERTYNEQFF.

J is TRBJ1-5 and V is TRBV2, with TRBD1 identical over 7 bases. Per germline, CDR1 SNHLY and CDR2 FYNNEI. CDR3 length equals 14 residues. Unmatched junction bases numbered 5, after V lost 4 bases and J lost 5 bases. The CDR3 sequence: CASSAQGGYQPQHF. The CDR3, as DNA: TGTGCCAGCAGTGCGCAGGGGGGATATCAGCCCCAGCATTTT.

This chain joins TRBV6-4 and TRBJ2-2, with 8 bases aligning to TRBD2. CDR1 MRHNA and CDR2 SNTAGT come from the germline V gene. The CDR3 has 14 amino acids. J was trimmed by 3 bases and V by 8 bases; bases with no gene match: 5. As DNA, the CDR3 is TGTGCCAGCCGGCCGACTAGCGACACCGGGGAGCTGTTTTTT. The encoded protein is CASRPTSDTGELFF.

The chain links TRBV2 to TRBJ2-2; 9 positions agree with TRBD1. The CDR3 has 13 residues. Germline CDR1 reads SNHLY; CDR2 reads FYNNEI. The V segment lost 5 bases and the J segment 7 bases; nucleotides outside the gene matches: 2. The CDR3 sequence: CASSMTGGGELFF. CDR3 sequence (DNA): TGTGCCAGCAGTATGACAGGGGGCGGGGAGCTGTTTTTT.

The rearrangement uses TRBV18 and TRBJ1-2; D is possibly TRBD1 (5 bases). V lost 0 bases to trimming and J lost 4 bases, with 6 bases between them. Germline values: CDR1 KGHSH, CDR2 LQKENI. The CDR3 is 13 residues long. CDR3 DNA: TGTGCCAGCTCACCACCGGGACCCTATGGCTACACCTTC. This translates into CASSPPGPYGYTF.

CDR3: CASSLRSEPLHF. DNA of the CDR3: TGTGCCAGCAGCTTGCGATCAGAGCCCCTCCACTTT. This chain uses TRBV5-6 with TRBJ1-6; no clear D. The CDR3 length is 12 residues. V lost 1 base and J lost 13, with 9 bases in between. Germline V gives CDR1 SGHDT, CDR2 YYEEEE.

The J gene is TRBJ1-3, the V gene TRBV4-2, with 11 bases fitting TRBD1. V lost 0 bases and J lost 6; bases outside the gene matches: 4. The germline V gene encodes CDR1 LGHNA and CDR2 YNFKEQ. The length of the CDR3 is 16 residues. The CDR3 sequence: CASSQDGGQGVNTIYF. Written as DNA, the CDR3 is TGTGCCAGCAGCCAAGATGGGGGACAGGGGGTAAACACCATATATTTT.